The 16 T cell receptor beta chains listed next were all sequenced from one sample in a study of blood T cell repertoires in COVID-19 (dated by TCRdb to about 2020). The library was prepared using the immunoSEQ multiplex PCR assay. TCRdb retrieved this table from immuneACCESS and kept in-frame rearrangements only. Not all clones are present; in checked studies, unresolved V genes account for under half, and no reason is known for the remainder. The sample table shows fewer than 450,000 clones, and around 90% are seen once. Approximately 1.2% of the sample is held by the ten biggest clonotypes. Sequencing used PBMCs or T cells enriched from blood (not recorded which). The receptors were sampled from a woman aged 18-29 years who had recovered from COVID-19.

The chain is built from TRBV7-2 and TRBJ2-7; D gene unclear. V lost 3 bases and J 2 bases, leaving 8 bases between the germline ends. This CDR3 comprises 13 residues. Germline CDR1 and CDR2: SGHTA and FQGNSA. CDR3 in amino acids: CASSFPLTYEQYF. The CDR3 DNA follows: TGTGCCAGCAGCTTCCCCCTAACCTACGAGCAGTACTTC.

The chain employs TRBV28 and TRBJ2-4, with a tentative D call TRBD2 (6 bases). The CDR3 runs 16 residues. The ends were cut back, 4 bases at V and 3 bases at J, with 16 bases in the middle. Germline V gene lookup returns CDR1 MDHEN and CDR2 SYDVKM. The CDR3 region is CASSSGTGVVKNIQYF. The CDR3 nucleotides read TGTGCCAGCAGTTCCGGGACGGGGGTTGTCAAAAACATTCAGTACTTC. Complete variable domain (other parts from reference TRBV28 and TRBJ2-4): DVKVTQSSRYLVKRTGEKVFLECVQDMDHENMFWYRQDPGLGLRLIYFSYDVKMKEKGDIPEGYSVSREKKERFSLILESASTNQTSMYLCASSSGTGVVKNIQYFGAGTRLSVL.

The chain uses TRBV11-2 and TRBJ2-1; 9 nucleotides align to TRBD1. Germline V gives CDR1 SGHAT, CDR2 FQNNGV. The V and J ends lost 2 bases and 2 bases, in that order; junction bases with no gene match: 10. The CDR3 covers 18 residues. The CDR3 sequence: CASSLQVVGTGTYNEQFF. The CDR3 coding sequence is TGTGCCAGCAGCTTACAAGTTGTGGGGACAGGGACCTACAATGAGCAGTTCTTC.

This chain uses TRBV5-1 with TRBJ1-2, with 7 bases matching TRBD1. The germline gives CDR1 SGHRS, CDR2 YFSETQ. This CDR3 has 13 amino acids. The J segment lost 8 bases and the V segment lost 0 bases, leaving 4 bases of the junction unmatched. CDR3 sequence (DNA): TGCGCCAGCAGCTTGGCCGACAGGGAGGGCTACACCTTC. It translates to CASSLADREGYTF.

The J gene is TRBJ1-5, the V gene TRBV27; D possibly corresponds to TRBD1 (6 bases). Trimming removed 3 bases at V and 4 bases at J, with 16 bases between. CDR3 length: 16 residues. Germline V gene data show CDR1 as MNHEY and CDR2 as SMNVEV (reference sequence). The CDR3 sequence is CASSFAPGGLNQPQHF. The CDR3 nucleotides are TGTGCCAGCAGTTTCGCCCCCGGGGGGCTGAATCAGCCCCAGCATTTT.

V gene TRBV2 combines with J gene TRBJ2-7; D might be TRBD1 (5 bases). The ends were cut back, 6 bases at V and 6 bases at J, with 24 bases in the middle. The CDR3 loop spans 16 amino acids. Germline V gives CDR1 SNHLY, CDR2 FYNNEI. The CDR3 is CASSVSRGSYTLEQYF. CDR3 sequence (DNA): TGTGCCAGCAGCGTTTCTAGGGGTTCGTATACCCTCGAGCAGTACTTC.

V and J are TRBV4-1 and TRBJ1-5, with TRBD1 matching 7 bases. This CDR3 is 14 amino acids long. V lost 1 base to trimming and J lost 6 bases; unmatched junction nucleotides: 3. CDR1 and CDR2 (germline): MGHRA, YSYEKL. This CDR3 is CASSQGQGAQPQHF. The CDR3 DNA follows: TGCGCCAGCAGCCAAGGACAGGGAGCTCAGCCCCAGCATTTT.

The chain joins TRBV7-9 to TRBJ1-1, with D unresolved. Germline V lookup: CDR1 SEHNR, CDR2 FQNEAQ (reference sequence). V was trimmed by 4 bases and J by 1 base, leaving 7 bases between them. The CDR3 spans 13 residues. CDR3 region: CASSSAGNTEAFF. The CDR3 nucleotides are TGTGCCAGCAGCTCCGCAGGGAACACTGAAGCTTTCTTT.

This clone was counted between two and nine times. The chain links TRBV15 to TRBJ2-2; 11 bases match TRBD1. There are 16 residues in the CDR3. V gave up 6 bases and J gave up 7 bases; unmatched junction bases: 10. CDR1 is LNHNV, CDR2 YYDKDF, per germline (reference sequence). DNA for the CDR3: TGTGCCACCAGTGACCGGACAGGGGGCGAGGTCGGGGAGCTGTTTTTT. It yields the protein CATSDRTGGEVGELFF.

The chain has TRBV7-9 and TRBJ1-4; D is undetermined. V lost 2 bases to trimming and J lost 4 bases, with 14 bases between them. The CDR3 contains 16 residues. The germline gives CDR1 SEHNR, CDR2 FQNEAQ (reference sequence). DNA for the CDR3: TGTGCCAGCAGCTTATCGGCCGGGGATCATAATGAAAAACTGTTTTTT. It is translated as CASSLSAGDHNEKLFF.

The genes are TRBV29-1 and TRBJ2-7, with D tentatively TRBD2 (6 bases). Trimming left V 6 bases short and J 2 bases short, with 17 bases between. CDR1 and CDR2 from the germline V gene are SQVTM and ANQGSEA. CDR3 size: 14 residues. DNA of the CDR3: TGCAGCGTGATAACCGGGACTTTGACCTACGAGCAGTACTTC. Encoded protein: CSVITGTLTYEQYF.

J is TRBJ2-3 and V is TRBV2; 12 nucleotides align to TRBD2. Per germline, CDR1 SNHLY and CDR2 FYNNEI. V dropped 6 bases and J dropped 1; count of bases not matched to a gene: 5. This CDR3 has 16 amino acids. CDR3 sequence: CASRKRTSGGTDTQYF. The CDR3, as DNA: TGTGCCAGCAGGAAGCGGACTAGCGGGGGCACAGATACGCAGTATTTT.

V and J are TRBV11-1 and TRBJ1-6; 7 bases are a match to TRBD1. V gave up 4 bases and J gave up 0 bases; unmatched junction bases: 3. Germline V gene data show CDR1 as SGHAT and CDR2 as FQDESV (reference sequence). This CDR3 has 16 residues. The CDR3 protein is CASSSGQSSYNSPLHF. The CDR3 region has the DNA TGTGCCAGCAGCTCGGGACAGAGCTCCTATAATTCACCCCTCCACTTT. The full variable domain, its missing parts supplied by reference TRBV11-1 and TRBJ1-6, is EAEVAQSPRYKITEKSQAVAFWCDPISGHATLYWYRQILGQGPELLVQFQDESVVDDSQLPKDRFSAERLKGVDSTLKIQPAELGDSAMYLCASSSGQSSYNSPLHFGNGTRLTVT.

The chain is built from TRBV11-3 and TRBJ2-7, with a tentative D call TRBD1 (6 bases). Trimming stripped 2 bases from V and 3 bases from J, with 8 bases between. The CDR3 has 13 residues. The V gene's germline CDR1 is SGHNT and CDR2 YENEEA. This CDR3 is CASSLRDNYEQYF. The CDR3 coding sequence is TGTGCCAGCAGCTTACGGGACAACTACGAGCAGTACTTC.

The rearrangement uses TRBV5-1 and TRBJ1-6; unclear D gene. V lost 2 bases and J 4 bases, leaving 7 bases between the germline ends. In germline, CDR1 is SGHRS, CDR2 YFSETQ. The CDR3 has 14 amino acids. CDR3 sequence reads: CASSFGGYNSPLHF. DNA for the CDR3: TGCGCCAGCAGCTTCGGAGGGTATAATTCACCCCTCCACTTT.

V usage is TRBV6-2 or TRBV6-3 and J usage is TRBJ2-4, with TRBD1 as a possible D gene (5 bases). The CDR3 length is 14 residues. Germline-derived CDR1 and CDR2 are MNHEY and SVGEGT. Trimming pared 5 bases from V and 11 bases from J, leaving 19 bases between. The CDR3 region is CASSTREHRSVQYF. CDR3 nucleotide sequence: TGTGCCAGCAGTACCAGGGAACATAGGAGTGTTCAGTACTTC.